The 19 T cell receptor beta chains presented below share a single source sample, sequenced in a study of blood T cells in healthy people across ages. Sample-barcoded 5' priming and a J-beta primer mix drove a second PCR of 7 to 11 cycles. TCRdb recomputed calls from the 5' RACE reads with MiXCR, one row per CDR3 protein. The table includes about a million distinct CDR3 sequences, roughly two fifths detected once. Sequenced sample: blood. The origin of the receptors is a young man in good health.

The CDR3 nucleotides read TGTGCCAGCAGTTGGGCCGGCCGTAAGAACACTGAAGCTTTCTTT. The encoded protein is CASSWAGRKNTEAFF. The chain recombines TRBV28 with TRBJ1-1; D unclear. Trimming left V 4 bases short and J 1 base short, with 13 bases between. This CDR3 has 15 amino acids. CDR1 is MDHEN, CDR2 SYDVKM, per germline.

This chain uses TRBV5-1 with TRBJ1-4; tentative D call: TRBD1 (6 bases). The CDR3 covers 14 residues. In germline, CDR1 is SGHRS, CDR2 YFSETQ. Trimming stripped 0 bases from V and 6 bases from J, with 9 bases between. CDR3 sequence: CASSLERGDEKLFF. The CDR3 nucleotides read TGCGCCAGCAGCTTGGAAAGGGGGGATGAAAAACTGTTTTTT.

This clonotype was detected only a few times. The chain recombines TRBV27 with TRBJ2-1; 7 bases line up with TRBD1. Trimming removed 3 bases from V and 8 bases from J; junction bases left unmatched: 7. The germline V gene has CDR1 MNHEY and CDR2 SMNVEV (reference sequence). The length of the CDR3 is 14 residues. CDR3: CASSFYRGQDEQFF. CDR3 nucleotide sequence: TGTGCCAGCAGTTTTTACAGGGGTCAGGATGAGCAGTTCTTC.

V and J are TRBV2 and TRBJ1-2; 9 bases line up with TRBD1. The length of the CDR3 is 15 residues. CDR1 and CDR2 (germline): SNHLY, FYNNEI. After removal of 8 bases from V and 5 bases from J, the junction contained 12 bases not matched to a gene. The CDR3 is CASGIDRGEMYGYTF. The CDR3 nucleotides are TGTGCCAGCGGGATTGACAGGGGGGAAATGTATGGCTACACCTTC.

This clonotype was counted between two and nine times. V and J are TRBV12-3 or TRBV12-4 and TRBJ1-1, with D maybe TRBD1 (5 bases). The CDR3 is 14 amino acids. The ends were cut back, 5 bases at V and 2 bases at J, with 12 bases in the middle. CDR3 bases: TGTGCCAGCAGTGGCGGGGACTCAAACACTGAAGCTTTCTTT. Translated: CASSGGDSNTEAFF.

The chain combines TRBV6-2 or TRBV6-3 with TRBJ2-7; perhaps TRBD2 as D (6 bases). V gave up 5 bases and J gave up 7 bases, with 24 bases separating them. The CDR3 covers 16 residues. Looked up from germline, CDR1 is MNHEY and CDR2 is SVGEGT. The CDR3 DNA is TGTGCCAGCAGTCCACAACCTAGCGCTACCTACAATGAGCAGTACTTC. Protein sequence: CASSPQPSATYNEQYF.

V gene TRBV4-2 combines with J gene TRBJ1-3; D is unclear. Germline V gene sequence: CDR1 LGHNA, CDR2 YNFKEQ. The CDR3 sequence is 15 residues long. V was pared by 4 bases and J by 2 bases, with 12 bases between. The CDR3 protein is CASSPREGTGNTIYF. The CDR3 DNA reads as TGTGCCAGCAGCCCACGTGAGGGAACTGGAAACACCATATATTTT.

The chain uses TRBV6-5 and TRBJ1-1; D is possibly TRBD1 (6 bases). This CDR3 contains 14 residues. The V gene lost 2 bases and the J gene lost 5 bases, with 12 bases spanning the gap. The germline CDR1 and CDR2 sequences are MNHEY and SVGAGI. The CDR3 reads CASSYRTALTEAFF. The DNA for the CDR3 is TGTGCCAGCAGTTACCGGACAGCGCTGACTGAAGCTTTCTTT.

J is TRBJ1-5 and V is TRBV6-5; D not resolved. The CDR3 totals 15 residues. The germline V gene encodes CDR1 MNHEY and CDR2 SVGAGI. The V end lost 6 bases, the J end lost 0 bases, and 12 bases lay between the germline ends. CDR3 in DNA: TGTGCCAGCAGGAGCTTGGTTCATAGCAATCAGCCCCAGCATTTT. Its protein is CASRSLVHSNQPQHF.

The genes are TRBV7-8 and TRBJ2-3; D is ambiguous. Germline-derived CDR1 and CDR2 are SGHVS and FQNEAQ. The CDR3 covers 13 residues. The germline V and J ends were trimmed by 5 bases and 3 bases, with 9 bases remaining between them. CDR3 DNA: TGTGCCAGCAGCACCGACACAACAGATACGCAGTATTTT. Its protein is CASSTDTTDTQYF.

This clonotype turned up a few times. The chain uses TRBV5-1 and TRBJ1-2, with D possibly TRBD1 on 6 matching bases. The V gene's germline CDR1 is SGHRS and CDR2 YFSETQ. The CDR3 has 14 residues. The V and J ends lost 4 bases and 4 bases respectively, with 14 bases between them. The CDR3 sequence is CASSSSGTSYGYTF. The CDR3 DNA is TGCGCCAGCAGCAGTTCCGGGACAAGCTATGGCTACACCTTC.

This clonotype was counted once. V gene TRBV5-1 combines with J gene TRBJ1-5, with D possibly being TRBD1 (5 bases). From germline, CDR1 is SGHRS and CDR2 YFSETQ. This CDR3 comprises 15 residues. Between the trimmed V and J ends, which lost 1 base and 0 bases, there was a span of 8 bases. In nucleotides, the CDR3 is TGCGCCAGCAGCTTGTGGGGGGGTAGCAATCAGCCCCAGCATTTT. Encoded protein: CASSLWGGSNQPQHF.

In its sample, this clonotype was seen a few times. CDR3 sequence: CASRGGHSYEQYF. The CDR3 region has the DNA TGTGCCAGCAGAGGGGGCCATTCCTACGAGCAGTACTTC. The chain uses TRBV12-3 or TRBV12-4 and TRBJ2-7; 7 bases align to TRBD1. Trimming at V came to 6 bases and at J to 1 base, leaving 3 bases not matched to a gene. CDR3 length: 13 amino acids.

The CDR3 DNA is TGCGCCAGCAGCCAAGATAAAAGCGGGGGCGGACGGTACGAGCAGTACTTC. This translates into CASSQDKSGGGRYEQYF. The rearrangement joins TRBV4-3 to TRBJ2-7; 8 positions match TRBD2. With V trimmed by 0 bases and J by 4 bases, 11 bases remained unmatched. The CDR3 loop spans 17 amino acids. CDR1 LGHNA and CDR2 YSLEER come from the germline V gene.

This clonotype has just a few counts. The V gene is TRBV29-1, the J gene TRBJ1-1; D not certain. CDR1 is SQVTM, CDR2 ANQGSEA, per germline. The CDR3 is 13 residues long. The germline V and J ends were trimmed by 5 bases and 7 bases, with 17 bases remaining between them. The CDR3 reads CSVMGPRGGEAFF. DNA for the CDR3: TGCAGCGTTATGGGCCCCCGGGGTGGTGAAGCTTTCTTT.

The rearrangement uses TRBV7-2 and TRBJ2-1, with D maybe TRBD1 (6 bases). Germline V gene sequence: CDR1 SGHTA, CDR2 FQGNSA. The CDR3 is 14 residues long. V was trimmed by 1 base and J by 10 bases, leaving 14 bases between them. The CDR3 sequence: CASSLESAGDEQFF. As DNA, the CDR3 is TGTGCCAGCAGCTTAGAATCCGCAGGGGACGAGCAGTTCTTC.

This clonotype has only a few counts. J is TRBJ1-2 and V is TRBV4-3, with D perhaps TRBD1 (6 bases). The CDR3 runs to 16 residues. V was cut by 1 base and J by 0 bases, with 12 bases left in between. Germline V gene sequence: CDR1 LGHNA, CDR2 YSLEER. The CDR3 protein is CASSQVTGASNYGYTF. Here the CDR3 DNA reads TGCGCCAGCAGCCAAGTGACGGGGGCGTCTAACTATGGCTACACCTTC.

The sample holds one count of this clonotype. The rearrangement joins TRBV29-1 to TRBJ2-1; 9 nucleotides match TRBD1. Germline trimming cut 0 bases from V and 4 bases from J; bases unmatched to any gene: 4. The CDR3 has 15 residues. CDR1 is SQVTM and CDR2 is ANQGSEA in the germline V gene. This CDR3 reads CSVEDRDRAYNEQFF. The DNA for the CDR3 is TGCAGCGTTGAAGACCGGGACAGGGCTTACAATGAGCAGTTCTTC.

The chain combines TRBV20-1 with TRBJ2-1; 10 bases line up with TRBD2. The CDR3 totals 15 residues. Germline trimming cut 1 base from V and 9 bases from J; bases unmatched to any gene: 9. The V gene's germline CDR1 is DFQATT and CDR2 SNEGSKA (reference sequence). CDR3 in DNA: TGCAGTGCTAGAGGGTCTAGCGGGAGCCCGGGTGAGCAGTTCTTC. Amino acids: CSARGSSGSPGEQFF.